What follows are 29 T cell receptor beta chains derived from one specimen sequenced in a study of regulatory T cells in long-lasting Graves disease (dated by TCRdb to about 2021). Library preparation was by multiplex PCR. This sample was sequenced with an Illumina HiSeq 4000. TCR beta libraries were built with iRepertoire HTBI primers and Arm-PCR amplification of CDR3 regions. TCRdb's own reprocessing of the public reads used fastp at Q25 and MiXCR and kept productive beta chains. Every CDR3 protein is listed once, alongside the most common genes and DNA of its rows. The sample contains some 420,000 distinct CDR3 sequences, 20% to 25% of them found a single time. The ten largest clones represent approximately 14% of the sample. The meaning of the sample's time point label: persistent/refractory GD, antithyroid drugs over 5 years with positive TRAb. For both TCR sequencing and RNA sequencing, RNA was extracted from PBMCs using TRIzol.

The input for sequencing was peripheral blood mononuclear cells (PBMCs), taken when the disease was refractory, from a patient treated with antithyroid drugs. The receptors here all came from a female donor with Graves disease.

This clonotype was detected ten times or more. CDR3 sequence: CASSPYLGPAETQYF. As DNA, the CDR3 is TGTGCCAGCAGTCCCTACCTGGGACCCGCGGAGACCCAGTACTTC. The chain is built from TRBV27 and TRBJ2-5; D could derive from TRBD1 or TRBD2 (5 bases each). Trimming shortened V by 5 bases and J by 5 bases, and 18 bases separated the two germline ends. This CDR3 spans 15 amino acids. Per the germline V gene, CDR1 is MNHEY and CDR2 is SMNVEV (reference sequence).

The chain recombines TRBV4-3 with TRBJ2-1; 8 bases are a match to TRBD2. The J segment lost 6 bases and the V segment lost 0 bases, leaving 7 bases of the junction unmatched. Germline loops: CDR1 LGHNA, CDR2 YSLEER. CDR3 length: 16 amino acids. The CDR3 sequence: CASSQDPRGALNEQFF. The DNA of the CDR3 is TGCGCCAGCAGCCAAGATCCGCGGGGGGCCCTCAATGAGCAGTTCTTC.

This clonotype was counted at least ten times. The chain recombines TRBV28 with TRBJ1-1, with D uncertain. This CDR3 is built from 15 residues. The V end was cut by 5 bases, the J end by 3 bases, with 16 bases between. CDR1 and CDR2 (germline): MDHEN, SYDVKM. The CDR3 spells CASSPPPSRDTEAFF. CDR3 DNA: TGTGCCAGCAGTCCCCCCCCGAGTCGGGACACTGAAGCTTTCTTT.

The chain has TRBV30 and TRBJ2-7; either TRBD1 or TRBD2 may supply D (5 bases each). The V and J ends lost 2 bases and 4 bases respectively, with 9 bases between them. Germline loops: CDR1 GTSNPN, CDR2 SVGIG (reference sequence). The CDR3 totals 12 residues. CDR3 DNA sequence: TGTGCCTGGAGTCCGGGGCTGTACGAGCAGTACTTC. Translating it yields CAWSPGLYEQYF. The full variable domain, its missing parts supplied by reference TRBV30 and TRBJ2-7, is SQTIHQWPATLVQPVGSPLSLECTVEGTSNPNLYWYRQAAGRGLQLLFYSVGIGQISSEVPQNLSASRPQDRQFILSSKKLLLSDSGFYLCAWSPGLYEQYFGPGTRLTVT.

This clonotype has more than one count but fewer than ten. It may be a read error: a sequence one base away is much more abundant. This sequence joins TRBV12-3 or TRBV12-4 and TRBJ1-5; TRBD1 agrees at 7 bases. CDR3 length: 16 residues. V lost 3 bases and J lost 2; bases outside the gene matches: 7. In nucleotides, the CDR3 is TGTGCCAGCAGTTTCTCCTACAGGGGTGGCAATCAGCCCCAGCATTTT. The encoded protein is CASSFSYRGGNQPQHF.

This clonotype showed up many times. The V gene is TRBV29-1, the J gene TRBJ2-5, with a tentative D call TRBD1 (6 bases). Germline loops: CDR1 SQVTM, CDR2 ANQGSEA. V shed 0 bases and J shed 7 bases, with 6 bases lying between them. The CDR3 runs to 11 residues. DNA for the CDR3: TGCAGCGTTGAAGAAGGGGGGACCCAGTACTTC. Its translation is CSVEEGGTQYF.

The rearrangement joins TRBV15 to TRBJ2-1, with 10 bases matching TRBD1. CDR3 length equals 19 residues. The trim removed 3 bases at V and 0 bases at J, leaving 11 bases unmatched. Germline CDR1 LNHNV, CDR2 YYDKDF (reference sequence). The DNA of the CDR3 is TGTGCCACCAGCAGTACCGGGACAGGGGTCCCCGGCTCCTACAATGAGCAGTTCTTC. Translating gives CATSSTGTGVPGSYNEQFF. Using reference TRBV15 and TRBJ2-1 for the parts outside the CDR3, the full variable domain is DAMVIQNPRYQVTQFGKPVTLSCSQTLNHNVMYWYQQKSSQAPKLLFHYYDKDFNNEADTPDNFQSRRPNTSFCFLDIRSPGLGDTAMYLCATSSTGTGVPGSYNEQFFGPGTRLTVL.

At least ten counts were recorded for this clonotype. The rearrangement uses TRBV2 and TRBJ1-5; no definite D call. The germline V and J ends were trimmed by 6 bases and 7 bases, with 16 bases remaining between them. The CDR3 runs 14 residues. Germline V gene sequence: CDR1 SNHLY, CDR2 FYNNEI. DNA for the CDR3: TGTGCCAGCAGGGACGGCCCAAGGACGCAGCCCCAGCATTTT. Amino acid sequence: CASRDGPRTQPQHF.

This clonotype was observed at least ten times. The rearrangement joins TRBV12-3 or TRBV12-4 to TRBJ2-5, with D possibly being TRBD1 (6 bases). V dropped 0 bases and J dropped 1 base, with 12 bases sitting between them. This CDR3 spans 16 amino acids. The CDR3 bases are TGTGCCAGCAGTTTAGCGTGGCAGGGGAGCCAAGAGACCCAGTACTTC. Translating it yields CASSLAWQGSQETQYF.

In its sample, this clonotype was seen a few times. The chain combines TRBV9 with TRBJ1-2, with TRBD1 identical over 9 bases. The CDR3 has 15 amino acids. J was trimmed by 2 bases and V by 0 bases; bases with no gene match: 2. CDR1 SGDLS and CDR2 YYNGEE come from the germline V gene. CDR3 sequence reads: CASSVADRGNYGYTF. The CDR3, as DNA: TGTGCCAGCAGCGTAGCTGACAGGGGGAACTATGGCTACACCTTC.

This clonotype was detected only a few times. The chain links TRBV19 to TRBJ2-2; D is possibly TRBD1 (6 bases). The germline V gene has CDR1 LNHDA and CDR2 SQIVND (reference sequence). The CDR3 length is 15 residues. Trimming removed 3 bases at V and 4 bases at J, with 12 bases between. The chain's CDR3 is CASSMDRGSTGELFF. The DNA of the CDR3 is TGTGCCAGTAGTATGGATAGGGGGAGCACCGGGGAGCTGTTTTTT.

The chain carries TRBV19 and TRBJ2-7; D gene unclear. V was shortened by 1 base and J by 0 bases, with 7 bases between the two germline ends. CDR1 and CDR2 from the germline V gene are LNHDA and SQIVND (reference sequence). The CDR3 is 14 amino acids. The CDR3 is CASSIGKDSYEQYF. Written as DNA, the CDR3 is TGTGCCAGTAGTATAGGGAAGGACTCCTACGAGCAGTACTTC.

The rearrangement joins TRBV19 to TRBJ1-1; D is undetermined. The CDR3 totals 13 residues. V lost 1 base, J lost 1 base, and 4 bases lay in between. The germline V gene encodes CDR1 LNHDA and CDR2 SQIVND (reference sequence). In DNA, the CDR3 is TGTGCCAGTAGTATAGGTAAGAACACTGAAGCTTTCTTT. This translates into CASSIGKNTEAFF. The complete variable domain, with remaining parts taken from reference TRBV19 and TRBJ1-1, reads DGGITQSPKYLFRKEGQNVTLSCEQNLNHDAMYWYRQDPGQGLRLIYYSQIVNDFQKGDIAEGYSVSREKKESFPLTVTSAQKNPTAFYLCASSIGKNTEAFFGQGTRLTVV.

This clonotype has a handful of counts. This chain connects TRBV30 to TRBJ1-1, with D unresolved. The germline V gene encodes CDR1 GTSNPN and CDR2 SVGIG (reference sequence). The CDR3 is 11 residues long. V lost 1 base to trimming and J lost 9 bases, with 9 bases between them. DNA for the CDR3: TGTGCCTGGAGTGGTCTAGCCCAAGCTTTCTTT. Encoded protein: CAWSGLAQAFF. The variable domain in full, with the rest retrieved from reference TRBV30 and TRBJ1-1, is SQTIHQWPATLVQPVGSPLSLECTVEGTSNPNLYWYRQAAGRGLQLLFYSVGIGQISSEVPQNLSASRPQDRQFILSSKKLLLSDSGFYLCAWSGLAQAFFGQGTRLTVV.

The chain uses TRBV19 and TRBJ1-4; D remains unclear. The CDR3 consists of 14 residues. Germline CDR1 and CDR2: LNHDA and SQIVND (reference sequence). Trimming pared 1 base from V and 0 bases from J, leaving 3 bases between. CDR3 loop: CASSIGATNEKLFF. The CDR3 nucleotides read TGTGCCAGTAGTATAGGGGCAACTAATGAAAAACTGTTTTTT.

There are a few counts of this clonotype. This may be a read error: a much more frequent sequence differs by one nucleotide. This sequence joins TRBV28 and TRBJ2-7; the D gene could be TRBD1 or TRBD2 (5 bases each). The germline V gene has CDR1 MDHEN and CDR2 SYDVKM. This CDR3 has 14 amino acids. CDR3 coding DNA: TGTGCCAGCAGTCCCTGGGACGCGACCTACGAGCAGTGCTTC. This sequence encodes CASSPWDATYEQCF.

This clonotype has a single count. This chain uses TRBV9 with TRBJ2-5; TRBD2 matches at 8 bases. J lost 0 bases, V lost 3 bases, and 7 bases had no gene match. This CDR3 has 16 amino acids. Germline-derived CDR1 and CDR2 are SGDLS and YYNGEE. CDR3 nucleotide sequence: TGTGCCAGCAGCGCACACGGGGGGGCAAACCAAGAGACCCAGTACTTC. This codes for CASSAHGGANQETQYF.

About this clonotype itself: The CDR3 does not close with the conserved phenylalanine or tryptophan, likely indicating a read error. This chain joins TRBV11-3 and TRBJ1-1; D unclear. The length of the CDR3 is 13 residues. V was clipped by 5 bases and J by 0 bases, with 7 bases between them. Germline CDR1 is SGHNT and CDR2 is YENEEA. The CDR3 loop reads CASSLSLNTEAFL. DNA of the CDR3: TGTGCCAGCAGCCTAAGCCTGAACACTGAAGCTTTCCTT.

This clonotype was seen only a few times. This chain links TRBV7-2 with TRBJ2-2; D unresolved. CDR1 is SGHTA and CDR2 is FQGNSA in the germline V gene. This CDR3 comprises 15 residues. Trimming took 6 bases from V and 5 from J, leaving 16 bases between them. For the CDR3, the DNA is TGTGCCAGCAGTCAGACACCGGCGAGGACCGGGGAGCTGTTTTTT. Protein sequence: CASSQTPARTGELFF.

V is TRBV15 and J is TRBJ2-7; D remains ambiguous. The ends were cut back, 0 bases at V and 0 bases at J, with 9 bases in the middle. This CDR3 has 15 amino acids. CDR1 is LNHNV, CDR2 YYDKDF, per germline (reference sequence). Here the CDR3 reads CATSRDKVRSYEQYF. CDR3 nucleotide sequence: TGTGCCACCAGCAGAGATAAGGTTCGCTCCTACGAGCAGTACTTC.

This clonotype was detected a few times. The CDR3 spells CSARLVTEQFF. The CDR3 DNA reads TGCAGTGCCCGACTAGTTACTGAGCAGTTCTTC. This chain links TRBV20-1 with TRBJ2-1, with a weak D call TRBD2 (6 bases). In germline, CDR1 is DFQATT, CDR2 SNEGSKA (reference sequence). The CDR3 runs to 11 residues. V gave up 6 bases and J gave up 9 bases, with 12 bases separating them.

This clonotype was counted at least ten times. J is TRBJ1-2 and V is TRBV6-1; D might be TRBD1 (6 bases). Per the germline V gene, CDR1 is MNHNS and CDR2 is SASEGT. V was clipped by 7 bases and J by 5 bases, with 23 bases between them. The CDR3 is 16 amino acids. The CDR3 DNA reads as TGTGCCAGCACCCACGGGACGGGGGGCGCACAATATGGCTACACCTTC. Amino acid sequence: CASTHGTGGAQYGYTF.

There are a few counts of this clonotype. The rearrangement uses TRBV5-1 and TRBJ2-7; the match to TRBD2 covers 13 bases. Germline assignment: CDR1 SGHRS and CDR2 YFSETQ. This CDR3 has 15 amino acids. The junction had 6 bases not matched to a gene; V was cut back by 5 bases and J by 4 bases. Written as DNA, the CDR3 is TGCGCCAGCAGGGAGGGACTAGCGGGATCGTACGAGCAGTACTTC. It specifies CASREGLAGSYEQYF.

This clonotype was seen ten or more times. The CDR3: CASREDRANNSPLHF. The CDR3 nucleotides read TGTGCCAGCAGAGAGGACAGGGCGAATAATTCACCCCTCCACTTT. V gene TRBV6-1 combines with J gene TRBJ1-6, with 8 bases aligning to TRBD1. V was pared by 6 bases and J by 5 bases, with 6 bases of the junction left unmatched. Germline CDR1 and CDR2: MNHNS and SASEGT. The CDR3 totals 15 residues.

This clonotype was detected a few times. The chain employs TRBV20-1 and TRBJ2-5; TRBD2 might be the D (6 bases). V was clipped by 3 bases and J by 4 bases, with 15 bases between them. This CDR3 comprises 14 residues. Germline values: CDR1 DFQATT, CDR2 SNEGSKA (reference sequence). The CDR3 DNA sequence: TGCAGTGCTAGTTTGACGGGGGACGTAGAGACCCAGTACTTC. Encoded protein: CSASLTGDVETQYF.

The chain has TRBV7-9 and TRBJ1-4, with D hard to call. This CDR3 comprises 13 residues. The germline CDR1 and CDR2 sequences are SEHNR and FQNEAQ (reference sequence). V shed 3 bases and J shed 2 bases, with 4 bases lying between them. CDR3 residues: CASSLGTNEKLFF. The CDR3 DNA follows: TGTGCCAGCAGCTTGGGTACTAATGAAAAACTGTTTTTT.

The rearrangement links TRBV10-3 to TRBJ2-5, with D perhaps matching TRBD1 or TRBD2 (5 bases each). Germline assignment: CDR1 ENHRY and CDR2 SYGVKD. The CDR3 covers 17 residues. V lost 6 bases to trimming and J lost 1 base, with 21 bases between them. Here the CDR3 DNA reads TGTGCCATCAGCATATTCCGGGACGGGAATAGCCAAGAGACCCAGTACTTC. It is translated as CAISIFRDGNSQETQYF.

The chain uses TRBV12-3 or TRBV12-4 and TRBJ2-3, with TRBD2 matching 9 bases. Trimming removed 3 bases from V and 6 bases from J; junction bases left unmatched: 7. This CDR3 is built from 15 residues. CDR3 region: CASSLAGGPGDTQYF. Here the CDR3 DNA reads TGTGCCAGCAGTTTGGCGGGGGGGCCAGGCGATACGCAGTATTTT.

J is TRBJ2-3 and V is TRBV2; no firm D call. Germline V gene data show CDR1 as SNHLY and CDR2 as FYNNEI. CDR3 size: 15 residues. V lost 2 bases to trimming and J lost 0 bases, with 9 bases between them. CDR3: CASSELVGSTDTQYF. The CDR3 bases are TGTGCCAGCAGTGAATTAGTTGGAAGCACAGATACGCAGTATTTT. The full variable domain, in which reference TRBV2 and TRBJ2-3 provide the parts outside the CDR3, is EPEVTQTPSHQVTQMGQEVILRCVPISNHLYFYWYRQILGQKVEFLVSFYNNEISEKSEIFDDQFSVERPDGSNFTLKIRSTKLEDSAMYFCASSELVGSTDTQYFGPGTRLTVL.